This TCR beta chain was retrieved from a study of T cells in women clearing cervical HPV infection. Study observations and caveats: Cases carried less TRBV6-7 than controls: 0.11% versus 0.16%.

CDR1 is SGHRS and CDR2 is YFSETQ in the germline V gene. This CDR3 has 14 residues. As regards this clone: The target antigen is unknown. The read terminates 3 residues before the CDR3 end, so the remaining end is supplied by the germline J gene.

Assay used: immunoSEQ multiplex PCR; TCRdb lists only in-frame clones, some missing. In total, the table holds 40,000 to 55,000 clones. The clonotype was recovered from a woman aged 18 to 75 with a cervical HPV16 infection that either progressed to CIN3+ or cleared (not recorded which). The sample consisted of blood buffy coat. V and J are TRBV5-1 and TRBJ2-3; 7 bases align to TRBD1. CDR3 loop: CASSRRDSQETQYF. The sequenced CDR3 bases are TGCGCCAGCAGCCGCCGGGACAGCCAAGAGACG.